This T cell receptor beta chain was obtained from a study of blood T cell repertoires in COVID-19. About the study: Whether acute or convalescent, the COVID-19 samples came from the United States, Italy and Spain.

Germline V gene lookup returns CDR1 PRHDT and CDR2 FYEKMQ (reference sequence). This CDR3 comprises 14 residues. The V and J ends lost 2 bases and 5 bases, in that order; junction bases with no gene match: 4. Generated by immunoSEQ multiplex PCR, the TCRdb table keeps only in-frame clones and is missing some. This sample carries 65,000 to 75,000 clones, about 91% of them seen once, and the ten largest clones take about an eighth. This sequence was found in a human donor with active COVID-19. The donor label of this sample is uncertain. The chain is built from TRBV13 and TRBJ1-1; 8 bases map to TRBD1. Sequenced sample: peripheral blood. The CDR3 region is CASSLLQGETEAFF. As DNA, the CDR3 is TGTGCCAGCAGCTTATTACAGGGGGAAACTGAAGCTTTCTTT.